This T cell receptor (beta chain) was sequenced during a study of regulatory T cells. Findings and limits, study-wide: Hydrophobic residues at CDR3 positions 6 and 7 were enriched in conventional CD4+ T cells of CD3G-deficient patients.

V lost 8 bases, J lost 8 bases, and 21 bases lay in between. This CDR3 spans 14 amino acids. From germline, CDR1 is MNHNS and CDR2 SASEGT. Regarding this clone: Its antigen is still unknown.

Primers: 52 TRBV forward and 13 TRBJ reverse. Profiled with immunoSEQ multiplex PCR; TCRdb holds only in-frame clones, not every one. The sample lists roughly 30,000 clones; around 90% were seen once. All CD3G-deficient patients showed autoimmunity, more severe in two. This sequence was found in a person aged 18 to 30 with CD3G deficiency. The specimen sequenced was conventional CD4+ T cells sorted from blood. The chain links TRBV6-1 to TRBJ1-2, with D maybe TRBD1 (6 bases). The CDR3 reads CASRYGAGVGGYTF. CDR3 coding DNA: TGTGCCAGCCGTTATGGGGCAGGGGTAGGCGGCTACACCTTC.